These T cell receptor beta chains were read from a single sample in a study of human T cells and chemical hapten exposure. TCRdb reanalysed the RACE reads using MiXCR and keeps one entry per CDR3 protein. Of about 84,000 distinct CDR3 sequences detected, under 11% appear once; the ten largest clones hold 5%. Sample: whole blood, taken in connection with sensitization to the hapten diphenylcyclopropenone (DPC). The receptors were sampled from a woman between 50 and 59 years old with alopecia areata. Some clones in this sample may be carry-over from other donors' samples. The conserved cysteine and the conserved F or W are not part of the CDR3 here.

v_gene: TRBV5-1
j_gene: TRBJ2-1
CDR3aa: ASSFRGARAGSAYNEQF

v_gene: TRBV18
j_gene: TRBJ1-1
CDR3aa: ASSPGPLNTEAF

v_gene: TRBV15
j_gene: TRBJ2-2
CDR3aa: ATSRTGTSRPGELF

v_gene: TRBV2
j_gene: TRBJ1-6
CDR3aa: ASSERWNNSPLH

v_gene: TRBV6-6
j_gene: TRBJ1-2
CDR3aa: ASSYSGGNNYGYT

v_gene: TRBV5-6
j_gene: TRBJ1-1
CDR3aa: ASSLVARDFPEAF

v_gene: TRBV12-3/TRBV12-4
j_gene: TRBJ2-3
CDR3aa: ASRLQGSTDTQY

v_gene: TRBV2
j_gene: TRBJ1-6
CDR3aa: ATTTGANSPLH

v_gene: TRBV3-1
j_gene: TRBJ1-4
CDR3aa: ASSQEANEKLF

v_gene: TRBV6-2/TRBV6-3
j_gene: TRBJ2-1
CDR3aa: ASSYGPGGNEQF

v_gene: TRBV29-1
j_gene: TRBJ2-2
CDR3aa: SAGLSGTGELF

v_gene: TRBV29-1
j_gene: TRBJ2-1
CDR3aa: SVPPSVPYNEQF

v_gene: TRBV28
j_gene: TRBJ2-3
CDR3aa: ASSPRTSLADTQY

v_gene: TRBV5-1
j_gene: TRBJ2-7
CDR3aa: ASRTEPGQFGEQY

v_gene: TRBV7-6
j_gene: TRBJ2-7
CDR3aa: ASSPEGGQLSSYEQY

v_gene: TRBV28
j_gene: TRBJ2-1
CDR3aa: ASSTGGASYNEQF

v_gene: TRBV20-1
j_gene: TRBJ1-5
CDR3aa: SARDRDYGVNQPQH

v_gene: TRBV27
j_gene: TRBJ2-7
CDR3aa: ASSLNSFGEQY

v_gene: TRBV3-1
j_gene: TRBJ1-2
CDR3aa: ASSQGRDNGYT

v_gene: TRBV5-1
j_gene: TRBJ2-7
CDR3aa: ASSPARGDGRYEQY

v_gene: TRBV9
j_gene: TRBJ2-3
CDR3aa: ASSGTGEADTQY

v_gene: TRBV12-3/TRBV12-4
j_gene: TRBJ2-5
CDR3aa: ASSSAETQY

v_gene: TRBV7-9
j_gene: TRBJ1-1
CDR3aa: ASPGDPSTEAF

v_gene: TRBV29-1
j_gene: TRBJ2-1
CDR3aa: RAGGPYNEQF

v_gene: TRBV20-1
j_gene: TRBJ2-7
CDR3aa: SARGGGASYEQY

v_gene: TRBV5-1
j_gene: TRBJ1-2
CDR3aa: ASSQRTGSDGYT

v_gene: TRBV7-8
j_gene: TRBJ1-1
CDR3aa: ASSTTTVGDTEAF

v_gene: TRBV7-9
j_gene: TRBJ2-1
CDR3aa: ASSLVRVGSPLVEQF

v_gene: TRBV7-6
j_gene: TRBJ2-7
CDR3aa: ASSLALAGGGEQY

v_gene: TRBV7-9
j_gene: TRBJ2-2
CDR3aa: ASSLAHGELF

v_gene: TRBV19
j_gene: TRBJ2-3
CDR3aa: ASSSTGRTDTQY

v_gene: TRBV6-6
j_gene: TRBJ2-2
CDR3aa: ASRGEGTGELF

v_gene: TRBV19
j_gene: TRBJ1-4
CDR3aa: ATSDSLNEKLF

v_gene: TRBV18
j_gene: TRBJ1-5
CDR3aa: ASSPEGQSGQPQH

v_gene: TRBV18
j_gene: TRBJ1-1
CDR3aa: ASSQNTEAF

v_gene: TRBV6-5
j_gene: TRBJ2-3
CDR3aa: ASRDHGSSSTDTQY

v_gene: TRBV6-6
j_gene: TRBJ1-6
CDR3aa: ASSGQNSPLH

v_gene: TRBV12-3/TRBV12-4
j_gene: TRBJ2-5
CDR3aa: ASSLIAGGYQETQY

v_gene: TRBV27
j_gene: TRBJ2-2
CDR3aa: ARIRLAGNTGELF

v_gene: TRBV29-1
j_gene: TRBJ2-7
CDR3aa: SVTTWTSGSAYEQY